This T cell receptor beta chain was profiled in a study of vaccination effects on CD4 cells after COVID-19. Across the study: Each participant was given two doses of one vaccine (BNT162b2 or mRNA-1273).

Some clones are missing from TCRdb's copy, which holds only in-frame ones; the method was immunoSEQ multiplex PCR. The sample has tens of thousands of clones; roughly three quarters are singletons. Expansion with viral peptide pools was applied to antigen-specific CD4+ T cells by the ViraFEST assay prior to sequencing. Having been cultured for around ten days, the cells underwent CD4+ T cell isolation. Previously uninfected by SARS-CoV-2, the vaccine recipients also showed negative nucleocapsid antibodies. In its sample, this clone was seen a few times. As yet, its antigen is unknown. The CDR3 contains 13 residues. Per germline, CDR1 LNHDA and CDR2 SQIVND (reference sequence). Trimming removed 8 bases at V and 5 bases at J, with 15 bases between.

The specimen comprised CD4+ T cells from PBMCs cultured with HCoV-NL63 spike peptides, sampled before COVID-19 vaccination. The chain is built from TRBV19 and TRBJ1-1, with D tentatively TRBD1 (5 bases). This TCR derives from a human donor who received a COVID-19 vaccine. The CDR3 nucleotides read TGTGCCAGTTTGCTTCAGGGCGGGACTGAAGCTTTCTTT. Protein: CASLLQGGTEAFF.